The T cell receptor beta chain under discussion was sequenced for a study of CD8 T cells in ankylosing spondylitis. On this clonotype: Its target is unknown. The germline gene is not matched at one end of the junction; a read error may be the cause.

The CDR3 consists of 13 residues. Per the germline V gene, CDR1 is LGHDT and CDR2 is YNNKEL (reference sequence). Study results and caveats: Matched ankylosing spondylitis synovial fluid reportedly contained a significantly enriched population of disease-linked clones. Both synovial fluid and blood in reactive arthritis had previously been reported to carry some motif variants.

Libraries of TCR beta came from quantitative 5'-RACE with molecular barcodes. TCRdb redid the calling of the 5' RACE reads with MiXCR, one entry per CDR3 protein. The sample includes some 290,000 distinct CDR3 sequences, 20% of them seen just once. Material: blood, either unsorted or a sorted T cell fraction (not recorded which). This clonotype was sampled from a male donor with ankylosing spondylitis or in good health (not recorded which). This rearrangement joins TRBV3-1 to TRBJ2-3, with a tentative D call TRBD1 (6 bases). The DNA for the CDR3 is TGTGCCAGCAGCCAAGGAGTGGGCAGGGGCCGGTTATTT. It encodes CASSQGVGRGRLF.